The TCR beta chain described here comes from a study of CD8 T cells in Susac syndrome. For this clonotype: The antigen remains unidentified.

Overall study findings and caveats: Detection of Susac-specific public clones gave around 16 in total CD8+ repertoires and roughly 5 in CD8+ TEMRA repertoires.

Germline CDR1 MNHNS, CDR2 SASEGT. The CDR3 length is 14 residues. V gave up 5 bases and J gave up 6 bases, with 17 bases separating them. Random hexamers served to reverse transcribe about 0.5 to 1 ug RNA. From the immunoSEQ multiplex PCR reads, TCRdb called clonotypes with MiXCR, one entry per CDR3 protein. In the table there are about 130,000 distinct CDR3 sequences, 85% to 95% of which are singletons. This TCR was recovered from a human donor with Susac syndrome. The chain is built from TRBV6-1 and TRBJ2-7; TRBD1 might be the D (5 bases). Material for sequencing was CD8+ T cells from PBMCs. In DNA, the CDR3 is TGTGCCAGCAGTCTACAGGAATTGGTCGGCGAGCAGTACTTC. Translating gives CASSLQELVGEQYF.